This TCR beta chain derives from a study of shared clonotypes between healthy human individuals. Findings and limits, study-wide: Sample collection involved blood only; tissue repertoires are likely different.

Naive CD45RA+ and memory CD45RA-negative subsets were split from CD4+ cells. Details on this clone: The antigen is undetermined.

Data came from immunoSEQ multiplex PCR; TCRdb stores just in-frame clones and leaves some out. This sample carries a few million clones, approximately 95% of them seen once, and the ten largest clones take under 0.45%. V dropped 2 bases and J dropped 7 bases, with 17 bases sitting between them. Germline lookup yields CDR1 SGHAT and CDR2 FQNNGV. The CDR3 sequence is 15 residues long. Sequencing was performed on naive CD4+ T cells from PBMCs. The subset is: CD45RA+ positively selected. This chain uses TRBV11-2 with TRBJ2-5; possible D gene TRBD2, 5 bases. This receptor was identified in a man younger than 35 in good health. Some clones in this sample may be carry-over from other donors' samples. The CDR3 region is CASSLPSRYSGTQYF. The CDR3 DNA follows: TGTGCCAGCAGCTTACCATCAAGGTACAGCGGGACCCAGTACTTC. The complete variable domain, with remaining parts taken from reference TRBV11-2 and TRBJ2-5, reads EAGVAQSPRYKIIEKRQSVAFWCNPISGHATLYWYQQILGQGPKLLIQFQNNGVVDDSQLPKDRFSAERLKGVDSTLKIQPAKLEDSAVYLCASSLPSRYSGTQYFGPGTRLLVL.